This entry describes one T cell receptor (beta chain). Antigen unknown. These data belong to a study of CD8+ T cells in alopecia areata. Whole-study context: At a dose of 5 to 10 mg twice daily, oral tofacitinib was given to treated patients. Severity among treated patients was scored by the percentage of scalp area affected.

The CDR3 runs to 12 residues. Germline assignment: CDR1 SQVTM and CDR2 ANQGSEA. V lost 7 bases and J lost 5, with 14 bases in between. Extraction of RNA preceded its reverse transcription into cDNA, which served as the sequencing template. The table came from immunoSEQ multiplex PCR; TCRdb's copy has only in-frame clones and leaves some out. The table has 150,000 or so clones, about 54% seen once; the top ten hold approximately 16%. The treatment was: oral pan-JAK inhibitor, 5-10 mg twice daily. Researchers picked out CD4+ and CD8+ T cells from PBMCs by sorting. General study results and limits: Tofacitinib did not eliminate many expanded lesional clones from scalp or blood.

The sequencing here drew on CD4+ T cells sorted from blood, taken between weeks 55 and 70, from a patient treated with tofacitinib. This sequence joins TRBV29-1 and TRBJ1-2; tentative D call: TRBD1 (5 bases). This receptor was obtained from a human donor with alopecia areata. CDR3 nucleotides: TGCAGCGGTCGAATGGGGCGATATGGCTACACCTTC. Amino acid sequence: CSGRMGRYGYTF.